A selection of T cell receptor beta chains follows, all from one sample in a study of T cell responses to AZD1222 COVID-19 vaccine. Assay used: immunoSEQ multiplex PCR; TCRdb lists only in-frame clones, some missing. This table has about 110,000 clones, around 81% appearing once. This specimen was peripheral blood, taken on day 0 of AZD1222 vaccination. The receptors derive from an adult in good health. The CDR3 runs from the conserved cysteine through the conserved F or W. The D gene is left open where the match is weak. Clone size is stated in some rows and not others, as once, few, many or a class when expanded.

v_gene	j_gene	abundance	d_gene	CDR3nt	CDR3aa
TRBV5-1	TRBJ2-7	-	-	TGCGCCAGCAGCCGCGGGACAGCCCCTGAAGGGCAATCCTACGAGCAGTACTTC	CASSRGTAPEGQSYEQYF
TRBV7-8	TRBJ2-5	-	TRBD2	TGTGCCAGCAGCTTAGCGCCGCCTAGCGGGAGACGTAGTCAAGAGACCCAGTACTTC	CASSLAPPSGRRSQETQYF
TRBV3-1/TRBV3-2	TRBJ2-3	-	-	TGTGCCAGCAGGCTTGGGATATCCTCAGATACGCAGTATTTT	CASRLGISSDTQYF
TRBV7-2	TRBJ2-7	-	TRBD2	TGTGCCAGCAGCTTTCGGACTAGCGGGGGGGCGAACGAGCAGTACTTC	CASSFRTSGGANEQYF
TRBV18	TRBJ1-4	-	TRBD1	TGTGCCAGCTCAAAACAGGGGTTAAATGAAAAACTGTTTTTT	CASSKQGLNEKLFF
TRBV3-1/TRBV3-2	TRBJ1-6	few	TRBD1	TGTGCCAGCACCTCGACAGGGTCTCGCTCACCCCTCCACTTT	CASTSTGSRSPLHF
TRBV7-8	TRBJ1-3	-	-	TGTGCCAGCAGCTTAAAGTTGAGGGGAACTGGAAACACCATATATTTT	CASSLKLRGTGNTIYF
TRBV4-3	TRBJ1-6	-	-	TGCGCCAGCAGCCAAGATAGGGCGGCGGATTCACCCCTCCACTTT	CASSQDRAADSPLHF
TRBV28	TRBJ1-2	-	-	TGTGCCAGCAGTCCTATACCCTATGGCTACACCTTC	CASSPIPYGYTF
TRBV30	TRBJ1-2	-	-	TGTGCCTGGGGCGGGGGGTATAACTATGGCTACACCTTC	CAWGGGYNYGYTF
TRBV30	TRBJ1-5	once	-	TGTGCCTGGAGTGGCCGGCAGCCGGGCAAGCCCCAGCATTTT	CAWSGRQPGKPQHF
TRBV9	TRBJ1-5	-	-	TGTGCCAGCAGCGTAGGATGGGAGGCGGGGGCTCAGCCCCAGCATTTT	CASSVGWEAGAQPQHF
TRBV5-1	TRBJ2-1	-	-	TGCGCCAGCAGCTTGGGGTACGGTGCTAGTGAGCAGTTCTTC	CASSLGYGASEQFF
TRBV7-2	TRBJ2-7	-	-	TGTGCCAGCAGCTTAGGGACGGTGGTCGGGAACGAGCAGTACTTC	CASSLGTVVGNEQYF
TRBV3-1/TRBV3-2	TRBJ2-7	-	TRBD1	TGTGCCAGCAGCAGACCCGGGACAGGGGCCTACGAGCAGTACTTC	CASSRPGTGAYEQYF
TRBV15	TRBJ1-1	few	-	TGTGCCACCAGCAGGGACGGAGAAGATGAAGCTTTCTTT	CATSRDGEDEAFF
TRBV5-1	TRBJ2-2	-	TRBD1	TGCGCCAGCAGCTACCGGACAGGGAACACCGGGGAGCTGTTTTTT	CASSYRTGNTGELFF
TRBV4-3	TRBJ1-1	-	-	TGCGCCAGCAGCACCGGACAGCTAAACACTGAAGCTTTCTTT	CASSTGQLNTEAFF
TRBV5-1	TRBJ1-2	-	-	TGCGCCACGAAACCGGACACCAACTATGGCTACACCTTC	CATKPDTNYGYTF
TRBV5-1	TRBJ2-5	once	-	TGCGCCAGCAGCCAGGGGGGACTAGACAGCGAGACCCAGTACTTC	CASSQGGLDSETQYF
TRBV5-6	TRBJ1-6	-	TRBD1	TGTGACTCCACCGACAGGGTCCGGTCACCCCTCCACTTT	CDSTDRVRSPLHF
TRBV7-2	TRBJ2-7	-	TRBD2	TGTGCCAGCAGTCCCGTAGCGGGAGGGCCCTACGAGCAGTACTTC	CASSPVAGGPYEQYF
TRBV6-2/TRBV6-3	TRBJ1-6	-	-	TGTGCCAGCAGTCCCGGCATCACCCGAAATTCACCCCTCCACTTT	CASSPGITRNSPLHF
TRBV27	TRBJ2-7	once	TRBD2	TGTGCCAGCAGTTACCAGCGGGAGTTTGAGCAGTACTTC	CASSYQREFEQYF
TRBV7-2	TRBJ2-7	-	TRBD1	TGTGCCAGCAGCTTAGCTGGTACAGGGGGAAACGAGCAGTACTTC	CASSLAGTGGNEQYF
TRBV27	TRBJ1-2	-	-	TGTGCCAGCAAAGAGGGTAGGAACTATGGCTACACCTTC	CASKEGRNYGYTF
TRBV9	TRBJ2-2	-	-	TGTGCCAGCAGCGTAAATAGCAGGGTTGCCGGGGAGCTGTTTTTT	CASSVNSRVAGELFF
TRBV7-9	TRBJ2-7	-	TRBD1	TGTGCCAGCAGCCTTTACCGGACAGGGCCCATCGTGTCCGAGCAGTACTTC	CASSLYRTGPIVSEQYF
TRBV29-1	TRBJ2-7	-	-	TGCAGCGCGCGGGACTCCTTCTACGAGCAGTACTTC	CSARDSFYEQYF
TRBV28	TRBJ2-1	-	TRBD2	TGTGCCAGCAGTTTATATGACCTAGCGGGAGTCTCCAATGAGCAGTTCTTC	CASSLYDLAGVSNEQFF
TRBV2	TRBJ2-1	-	-	TGTGCCAGCAGTGAGGGGGGAGCCATCCTTTACAATGAGCAGTTCTTC	CASSEGGAILYNEQFF
TRBV18	TRBJ1-1	-	-	TGTGCCAGCTCACCAGATACGAGGGGCACTGAAGCTTTCTTT	CASSPDTRGTEAFF
TRBV6-5	TRBJ1-4	few	TRBD1	TGTGCCAGCAGTACGACAGGGGCTTGGGAAAAACTGTTTTTT	CASSTTGAWEKLFF
TRBV19	TRBJ2-7	-	-	TGTGCCAGTAGTATAGATCCGAGAGGGAGCTCCTACGAGCAGTACTTC	CASSIDPRGSSYEQYF
TRBV7-9	TRBJ2-5	-	TRBD2	TGTGCCAGCAGCTTAGGATTCGGGGGGGCGCGGGAGACCCAGTACTTC	CASSLGFGGARETQYF
TRBV12-3/TRBV12-4	TRBJ1-3	-	-	TGTGCCAGCAGGAGGGGCTCTGGAAACACCATATATTTT	CASRRGSGNTIYF
TRBV18	TRBJ1-1	-	TRBD1	TGTGCCAGCTCACGATATAGACAGGGTCGGGACACTGAAGCTTTCTTT	CASSRYRQGRDTEAFF
TRBV29-1	TRBJ1-6	-	TRBD1	TGCAGCGTTGGGACAGGGAGGGAAAATTCACCCCTCCACTTT	CSVGTGRENSPLHF
TRBV12-3/TRBV12-4	TRBJ1-1	-	-	TGTGCCAGCAGTTTATATTTCGACAGTGAAGCTTTCTTT	CASSLYFDSEAFF
TRBV24-1	TRBJ2-5	-	-	TGTGCCACAGCACAGGGAGTTAAAGAGACCCAGTACTTC	CATAQGVKETQYF
TRBV7-2	TRBJ1-2	few	-	TGTGCCAGCAGCTTAGTTTTAGGGCCCTGGACCTTC	CASSLVLGPWTF
TRBV19	TRBJ2-2	-	TRBD1	TGTGCCAGTAGCGACAGGGGGAAAACCGGGGAGCTGTTTTTT	CASSDRGKTGELFF
TRBV28	TRBJ1-5	-	-	TGTGCCAGCCATTACCAGAGGAATCAGCCCCAGCATTTT	CASHYQRNQPQHF
TRBV28	TRBJ1-2	-	TRBD1	TGTGCCAGCAGCCATGACGGGACAGGGGGCGGGGGCTACACCTTC	CASSHDGTGGGGYTF
TRBV7-6	TRBJ1-1	-	-	TGTGCCAGCAGCTTACCAGGGTCGAACACTGAAGCTTTCTTT	CASSLPGSNTEAFF
TRBV15	TRBJ2-4	-	TRBD1	TGTGCCACCAGCAGATCGGGACAGGGGGCCCACATTCAGTACTTC	CATSRSGQGAHIQYF
TRBV9	TRBJ1-2	-	-	TGTGCCAGCAGCGTAGTTCCAGCCGGTAACTATGGCTACACCTTC	CASSVVPAGNYGYTF
TRBV24-1	TRBJ2-1	-	TRBD2	TGTGCCACCGAGGCTAGCGGGAAGTCAATCAATGAGCAGTTCTTC	CATEASGKSINEQFF
TRBV3-1/TRBV3-2	TRBJ1-1	-	-	TGTGCCAGCAGTCACCCGAGGGGGAACACTGAAGCTTTCTTT	CASSHPRGNTEAFF
TRBV4-1	TRBJ1-3	-	TRBD1	TGCGCCAGCAGCCAAGACAGGGGGCACGGAAACACCATATATTTT	CASSQDRGHGNTIYF